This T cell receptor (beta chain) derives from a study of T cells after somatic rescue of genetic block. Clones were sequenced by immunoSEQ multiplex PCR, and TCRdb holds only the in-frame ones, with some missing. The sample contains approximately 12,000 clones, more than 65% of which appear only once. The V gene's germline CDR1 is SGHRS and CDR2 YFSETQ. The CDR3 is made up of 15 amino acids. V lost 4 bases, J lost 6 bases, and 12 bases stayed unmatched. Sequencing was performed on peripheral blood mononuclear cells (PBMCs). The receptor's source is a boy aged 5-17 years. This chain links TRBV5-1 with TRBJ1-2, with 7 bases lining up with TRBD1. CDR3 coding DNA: TGCGCCAGCAGCGGAGCCTCTCGGACAGGCCATGGCTACACCTTC. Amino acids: CASSGASRTGHGYTF.